The clone carrying this T cell receptor beta chain was detected a few times. These data belong to a study of T cell responses to AZD1222 COVID-19 vaccine. Deletions cut 6 bases from V and 0 bases from J, with 12 bases between. There are 15 residues in the CDR3. CDR1 SGHTA and CDR2 FQGNSA come from the germline V gene. The assay was immunoSEQ multiplex PCR, and TCRdb's table has in-frame clones only and misses some. The sample has 85,000 to 110,000 clones, 90% seen once. Sequences were derived from peripheral blood, sampled on day 0 of AZD1222 vaccination. The receptor comes from an adult in good health. The chain carries TRBV7-2 and TRBJ2-1; D unclear. The CDR3 loop is CASSGYKSSYNEQFF. Written as DNA, the CDR3 is TGTGCCAGCAGTGGATACAAGAGCTCCTACAATGAGCAGTTCTTC. The variable domain in full, with the rest retrieved from reference TRBV7-2 and TRBJ2-1, is GAGVSQSPSNKVTEKGKDVELRCDPISGHTALYWYRQSLGQGLEFLIYFQGNSAPDKSGLPSDRFSAERTGGSVSTLTIQRTQQEDSAVYLCASSGYKSSYNEQFFGPGTRLTVL.